Given below is one T cell receptor beta chain in context. The method was immunoSEQ multiplex PCR; TCRdb's version includes in-frame clones alone and lacks a portion of them. The profile shows 150,000 to 200,000 clones, 80% to 90% of them singletons. These data originate in a study of blood T cell repertoires in COVID-19. Study at large: Material from acute and convalescent COVID-19 was sourced from the United States, Italy and Spain. PBMCs, B-cell-depleted T cells, or T cells were the source of the cDNA or gDNA that made up the material.

From germline, CDR1 is SGDLS and CDR2 YYNGEE. The CDR3 runs to 16 residues. The ends lost 3 bases at V and 6 bases at J; junction bases unmatched: 6. The sequenced sample consisted of peripheral blood. This sequence was found in a man aged 18-30 years with active or convalescent COVID-19. This chain links TRBV9 with TRBJ2-2; 12 nucleotides align to TRBD1. The CDR3 sequence is CASSDRDRGRPGELFF. The CDR3 bases are TGTGCCAGCAGCGACCGGGACAGGGGGCGCCCCGGGGAGCTGTTTTTT.